Listed here are 28 T cell receptor beta chains from one sample, sequenced in a study of T cell responses to AZD1222 COVID-19 vaccine. TCRdb keeps only in-frame clones here, not all; method: immunoSEQ multiplex PCR. This table has around 71,000 clones, 80% to 85% appearing once. Sequences were derived from peripheral blood, sampled on day 0 of AZD1222 vaccination. These receptors came from an adult in good health.

The V and J genes are TRBV3-1 (or the pseudogene TRBV3-2) and TRBJ1-4; D is unresolved. The CDR3 covers 14 residues. Trimming removed 1 base at V and 11 bases at J, with 14 bases between. CDR1 and CDR2 (germline): LGHDT, YNNKEL (reference sequence). CDR3 loop: CASSQGRVMGKLFF. The CDR3 nucleotides are TGTGCCAGCAGCCAAGGGAGGGTAATGGGGAAACTGTTTTTT.

J is TRBJ2-1 and V is TRBV5-4, with 13 bases that match TRBD2. This CDR3 spans 16 amino acids. CDR1 and CDR2 (germline): SGHNT, YYREEE (reference sequence). With V trimmed by 5 bases and J by 5 bases, 7 bases remained unmatched. The CDR3 DNA is TGTGCCAGCAGGTCGGGACTAGCGGGGAGGGACAATGAGCAGTTCTTC. This gives the protein CASRSGLAGRDNEQFF.

This clone was recorded a few times. The chain combines TRBV7-2 with TRBJ1-1; D call uncertain. V gave up 1 base and J gave up 1 base, with 13 bases separating them. Germline V CDR1 and CDR2: SGHTA, FQGNSA. The CDR3 loop spans 16 amino acids. CDR3 bases: TGTGCCAGCAGCTTAGACTCGACGGTCTCGAACACTGAAGCTTTCTTT. Amino acids: CASSLDSTVSNTEAFF.

The chain employs TRBV3-1 (or the pseudogene TRBV3-2) and TRBJ2-5, with D maybe TRBD1 (5 bases). Deletions cut 1 base from V and 5 bases from J, with 11 bases between. From germline, CDR1 is LGHDT and CDR2 YNNKEL (reference sequence). The CDR3 sequence is 14 residues long. In DNA, the CDR3 is TGTGCCAGCAGCCAAGGGGGCTCGCGGGAGACCCAGTACTTC. This gives the protein CASSQGGSRETQYF.

The chain joins TRBV7-8 to TRBJ2-1, with a weak D call TRBD2 (6 bases). Germline values: CDR1 SGHVS, CDR2 FQNEAQ. V lost 1 base and J lost 8, with 15 bases in between. The CDR3 has 15 amino acids. CDR3: CASSLELWGVDEQFF. The DNA for the CDR3 is TGTGCCAGCAGCTTAGAACTGTGGGGGGTCGATGAGCAGTTCTTC.

The chain is built from TRBV3-1 (or the pseudogene TRBV3-2) and TRBJ1-4, with 12 bases identical to TRBD1. Trimming took 3 bases from V and 2 from J; bases not matched to a gene: 10. The germline V gene has CDR1 LGHDT and CDR2 YNNKEL (reference sequence). CDR3 size: 19 residues. The CDR3 coding sequence is TGTGCCAGCAGCCATAGCCGGGACAGGGGGCATAGCACTAATGAAAAACTGTTTTTT. Protein: CASSHSRDRGHSTNEKLFF.

The chain has TRBV12-3 or TRBV12-4 and TRBJ2-3; D uncertain. Trimming removed 2 bases from V and 5 bases from J, with 5 bases in between. CDR3 length equals 12 residues. The CDR3 sequence: CASSLIVDTQYF. CDR3 DNA: TGTGCCAGCAGTTTAATCGTAGATACGCAGTATTTT.

This clone was detected only once. This chain uses TRBV5-6 with TRBJ1-1, with a weak D call TRBD1 (5 bases). V lost 1 base, J lost 1 base, and 11 bases lay in between. Per the germline V gene, CDR1 is SGHDT and CDR2 is YYEEEE. The CDR3 contains 15 residues. CDR3 amino acids: CASSLWGRENTEAFF. The CDR3, as DNA: TGTGCCAGCAGCTTGTGGGGACGGGAGAACACTGAAGCTTTCTTT.

The J gene is TRBJ2-1, the V gene TRBV6-5, with TRBD2 matching over 14 bases. The germline gives CDR1 MNHEY, CDR2 SVGAGI. This CDR3 region has 14 residues. V lost 7 bases and J lost 13; bases outside the gene matches: 9. As DNA, the CDR3 is TGTGCCAGCACAGCGACTAGCGGGGGGGCCGACCAGTTCTTC. Its translation: CASTATSGGADQFF.

This sequence joins TRBV6-2 or TRBV6-3 and TRBJ2-2, with D possibly TRBD2 on 5 matching bases. V dropped 6 bases and J dropped 0 bases, with 20 bases sitting between them. Germline V gene sequence: CDR1 MNHEY, CDR2 SVGEGT. CDR3 length: 18 amino acids. CDR3 in amino acids: CASSPDTWTVANTGELFF. In nucleotides, the CDR3 is TGTGCCAGCAGCCCGGATACCTGGACTGTCGCGAACACCGGGGAGCTGTTTTTT.

The chain joins TRBV5-1 to TRBJ2-3, with TRBD2 as a possible D gene (5 bases). Trimming took 5 bases from V and 0 from J, leaving 10 bases between them. The CDR3 contains 14 residues. The germline V gene has CDR1 SGHRS and CDR2 YFSETQ. CDR3 sequence: CASRLALSTDTQYF. For the CDR3, the DNA is TGCGCCAGCAGATTAGCGCTTAGCACAGATACGCAGTATTTT.

The chain is built from TRBV30 and TRBJ2-1; 9 nucleotides agree with TRBD2. The CDR3 runs to 15 residues. V was clipped by 4 bases and J by 10 bases; unmatched bases: 14. CDR1 is GTSNPN, CDR2 SVGIG, per germline (reference sequence). The CDR3 loop is CAWTLGLAGTGEQFF. For the CDR3, the DNA is TGTGCCTGGACCCTGGGGCTAGCGGGAACCGGGGAGCAGTTCTTC. Based on the CDR3 plus reference TRBV30 and TRBJ2-1, the full variable domain is SQTIHQWPATLVQPVGSPLSLECTVEGTSNPNLYWYRQAAGRGLQLLFYSVGIGQISSEVPQNLSASRPQDRQFILSSKKLLLSDSGFYLCAWTLGLAGTGEQFFGPGTRLTVL.

This chain uses TRBV20-1 with TRBJ2-7; 9 bases agree with TRBD2. In germline, CDR1 is DFQATT, CDR2 SNEGSKA (reference sequence). The CDR3 sequence is 13 residues long. V was clipped by 3 bases and J by 3 bases; unmatched bases: 3. The CDR3 reads CSASGSGSYEQYF. The DNA of the CDR3 is TGCAGTGCTAGTGGTAGCGGGAGCTACGAGCAGTACTTC.

The chain combines TRBV30 with TRBJ1-2; no clear D gene. The germline gives CDR1 GTSNPN, CDR2 SVGIG (reference sequence). The CDR3 covers 12 residues. V lost 3 bases and J 8 bases, leaving 13 bases between the germline ends. CDR3 residues: CAWRASIGGYTF. The CDR3 region has the DNA TGTGCCTGGAGGGCTTCCATCGGAGGCTACACCTTC.

V usage is TRBV6-2 or TRBV6-3 and J usage is TRBJ2-3; TRBD1 aligns across 11 bases. The trim removed 5 bases at V and 4 bases at J, leaving 8 bases unmatched. Germline V gives CDR1 MNHEY, CDR2 SVGEGT. This CDR3 has 16 amino acids. The CDR3 protein is CASSRLPGQGADTQYF. The CDR3 nucleotides read TGTGCCAGCAGTCGTCTTCCGGGACAGGGGGCAGATACGCAGTATTTT.

V usage is TRBV29-1 and J usage is TRBJ2-5; D is unresolved. V gave up 3 bases and J gave up 0 bases, with 8 bases separating them. Germline-derived CDR1 and CDR2 are SQVTM and ANQGSEA. This CDR3 region has 13 residues. The CDR3 DNA is TGCAGCGTTGACAGCGCTTACCAAGAGACCCAGTACTTC. It yields the protein CSVDSAYQETQYF. The variable domain in full, completed from reference TRBV29-1 and TRBJ2-5, reads SAVISQKPSRDICQRGTSLTIQCQVDSQVTMMFWYRQQPGQSLTLIATANQGSEATYESGFVIDKFPISRPNLTFSTLTVSNMSPEDSSIYLCSVDSAYQETQYFGPGTRLLVL.

The CDR3 bases are TGTGCCAGTACCGACAACGGTCAGACTAATCAGCCCCAGCATTTT. Residues: CASTDNGQTNQPQHF. The chain combines TRBV19 with TRBJ1-5, with D uncertain. There are 15 residues in the CDR3. Between the trimmed V and J ends, which lost 7 bases and 4 bases, there was a span of 17 bases. CDR1 and CDR2 from the germline V gene are LNHDA and SQIVND (reference sequence). The whole variable domain, filled in from reference TRBV19 and TRBJ1-5, reads DGGITQSPKYLFRKEGQNVTLSCEQNLNHDAMYWYRQDPGQGLRLIYYSQIVNDFQKGDIAEGYSVSREKKESFPLTVTSAQKNPTAFYLCASTDNGQTNQPQHFGDGTRLSIL.

This chain uses TRBV14 with TRBJ2-1; D gene uncertain. Looked up from germline, CDR1 is SGHDN and CDR2 is FVKESK. This CDR3 has 15 residues. V gave up 1 base and J gave up 4 bases, with 11 bases separating them. The CDR3 DNA sequence: TGTGCCAGCAGCCAAGGGGCTTGGTCATACAATGAGCAGTTCTTC. Encoded protein: CASSQGAWSYNEQFF.

This chain uses TRBV24-1 with TRBJ1-1; TRBD1 is a possible D gene (5 bases). Trimming pared 5 bases from V and 3 bases from J, leaving 21 bases between. This CDR3 comprises 17 residues. CDR1 is KGHDR, CDR2 SFDVKD, per germline. CDR3 protein: CATSVKLLYLGDTEAFF. For the CDR3, the DNA is TGTGCCACCAGTGTTAAACTGCTCTACCTGGGGGACACTGAAGCTTTCTTT.

The genes are TRBV4-3 and TRBJ2-1; 13 bases line up with TRBD2. The V gene end was trimmed by 0 bases and the J gene end by 10 bases; junction bases not matched to a gene: 12. The CDR3 spans 18 residues. Germline V CDR1 and CDR2: LGHNA, YSLEER. The CDR3 loop reads CASSQDPGTSGALGEQFF. CDR3 coding DNA: TGCGCCAGCAGCCAAGACCCTGGGACTAGCGGGGCATTGGGAGAGCAGTTCTTC.

This clone is a singleton in its sample. The chain recombines TRBV11-2 with TRBJ2-7; 11 nucleotides agree with TRBD2. This CDR3 comprises 16 residues. With V trimmed by 0 bases and J by 5 bases, 6 bases remained unmatched. The germline CDR1 and CDR2 sequences are SGHAT and FQNNGV. CDR3 bases: TGTGCCAGCAGCTTAGATCTAGCGGGAGGAGTCCACGAGCAGTACTTC. This encodes CASSLDLAGGVHEQYF.

This chain joins TRBV27 and TRBJ1-5, with D perhaps matching TRBD1 (6 bases). CDR3 length equals 16 residues. Germline-derived CDR1 and CDR2 are MNHEY and SMNVEV (reference sequence). V was shortened by 6 bases and J by 2 bases, with 17 bases between the two germline ends. The CDR3 region is CASSPGRGSGNQPQHF. The CDR3 DNA follows: TGTGCCAGCAGCCCAGGAAGGGGGAGCGGCAATCAGCCCCAGCATTTT.

A note on this clone: Other nucleotide sequences from this sample produce the same CDR3. The gene calls are TRBV5-6 and TRBJ1-3, with a possible D match to TRBD1 (5 bases). Germline V gene data show CDR1 as SGHDT and CDR2 as YYEEEE. This CDR3 is 16 amino acids long. The germline V and J ends were trimmed by 0 bases and 0 bases, with 10 bases remaining between them. Written as DNA, the CDR3 is TGTGCCAGCAGCTTGGACAGGTTGGGCTCTGGAAACACCATATATTTT. It is translated as CASSLDRLGSGNTIYF.

The genes are TRBV7-2 and TRBJ2-7; TRBD1 matches at 9 bases. The germline V gene encodes CDR1 SGHTA and CDR2 FQGNSA. The CDR3 is 14 amino acids. V trimming: 3 bases; J trimming: 1 base; junction bases outside the gene matches: 1. DNA for the CDR3: TGTGCCAGCAGCTTCGGGACAGGGTCCTACGAGCAGTACTTC. The encoded protein is CASSFGTGSYEQYF.

The gene calls are TRBV4-3 and TRBJ2-7; D is unclear. V shed 4 bases and J shed 3 bases, with 10 bases lying between them. This CDR3 has 13 residues. CDR1 and CDR2 from the germline V gene are LGHNA and YSLEER. The CDR3 coding sequence is TGCGCCAGCAGCCTCCTTAATGGCTACGAGCAGTACTTC. Translated, it gives CASSLLNGYEQYF.

V usage is TRBV19 and J usage is TRBJ2-5; 9 bases match TRBD1. This CDR3 contains 16 residues. Germline-derived CDR1 and CDR2 are LNHDA and SQIVND (reference sequence). Germline trimming cut 3 bases from V and 3 bases from J; bases unmatched to any gene: 8. The CDR3 region has the DNA TGTGCCAGTAGTATTTTAGGACAGGGGAGGGAAGAGACCCAGTACTTC. It is translated as CASSILGQGREETQYF.

The rearrangement uses TRBV7-2 and TRBJ2-5; 10 bases fit TRBD2. There are 17 residues in the CDR3. Per the germline V gene, CDR1 is SGHTA and CDR2 is FQGNSA. V lost 4 bases, J lost 5 bases, and 13 bases stayed unmatched. The CDR3: CASSWRTSGRGGETQYF. The CDR3 DNA is TGTGCCAGCAGCTGGCGGACTAGCGGTCGCGGCGGGGAGACCCAGTACTTC. The full variable domain, rest sourced from reference TRBV7-2 and TRBJ2-5, is GAGVSQSPSNKVTEKGKDVELRCDPISGHTALYWYRQSLGQGLEFLIYFQGNSAPDKSGLPSDRFSAERTGGSVSTLTIQRTQQEDSAVYLCASSWRTSGRGGETQYFGPGTRLLVL.

This clone was seen only once. V usage is TRBV6-5 and J usage is TRBJ1-1, with 7 bases that match TRBD1. The trim removed 3 bases at V and 4 bases at J, leaving 5 bases unmatched. This CDR3 region has 14 residues. The germline V gene has CDR1 MNHEY and CDR2 SVGAGI. Here the CDR3 DNA reads TGTGCCAGCAGTTATTGGCAGGGGGGCACTGAAGCTTTCTTT. Translation: CASSYWQGGTEAFF.